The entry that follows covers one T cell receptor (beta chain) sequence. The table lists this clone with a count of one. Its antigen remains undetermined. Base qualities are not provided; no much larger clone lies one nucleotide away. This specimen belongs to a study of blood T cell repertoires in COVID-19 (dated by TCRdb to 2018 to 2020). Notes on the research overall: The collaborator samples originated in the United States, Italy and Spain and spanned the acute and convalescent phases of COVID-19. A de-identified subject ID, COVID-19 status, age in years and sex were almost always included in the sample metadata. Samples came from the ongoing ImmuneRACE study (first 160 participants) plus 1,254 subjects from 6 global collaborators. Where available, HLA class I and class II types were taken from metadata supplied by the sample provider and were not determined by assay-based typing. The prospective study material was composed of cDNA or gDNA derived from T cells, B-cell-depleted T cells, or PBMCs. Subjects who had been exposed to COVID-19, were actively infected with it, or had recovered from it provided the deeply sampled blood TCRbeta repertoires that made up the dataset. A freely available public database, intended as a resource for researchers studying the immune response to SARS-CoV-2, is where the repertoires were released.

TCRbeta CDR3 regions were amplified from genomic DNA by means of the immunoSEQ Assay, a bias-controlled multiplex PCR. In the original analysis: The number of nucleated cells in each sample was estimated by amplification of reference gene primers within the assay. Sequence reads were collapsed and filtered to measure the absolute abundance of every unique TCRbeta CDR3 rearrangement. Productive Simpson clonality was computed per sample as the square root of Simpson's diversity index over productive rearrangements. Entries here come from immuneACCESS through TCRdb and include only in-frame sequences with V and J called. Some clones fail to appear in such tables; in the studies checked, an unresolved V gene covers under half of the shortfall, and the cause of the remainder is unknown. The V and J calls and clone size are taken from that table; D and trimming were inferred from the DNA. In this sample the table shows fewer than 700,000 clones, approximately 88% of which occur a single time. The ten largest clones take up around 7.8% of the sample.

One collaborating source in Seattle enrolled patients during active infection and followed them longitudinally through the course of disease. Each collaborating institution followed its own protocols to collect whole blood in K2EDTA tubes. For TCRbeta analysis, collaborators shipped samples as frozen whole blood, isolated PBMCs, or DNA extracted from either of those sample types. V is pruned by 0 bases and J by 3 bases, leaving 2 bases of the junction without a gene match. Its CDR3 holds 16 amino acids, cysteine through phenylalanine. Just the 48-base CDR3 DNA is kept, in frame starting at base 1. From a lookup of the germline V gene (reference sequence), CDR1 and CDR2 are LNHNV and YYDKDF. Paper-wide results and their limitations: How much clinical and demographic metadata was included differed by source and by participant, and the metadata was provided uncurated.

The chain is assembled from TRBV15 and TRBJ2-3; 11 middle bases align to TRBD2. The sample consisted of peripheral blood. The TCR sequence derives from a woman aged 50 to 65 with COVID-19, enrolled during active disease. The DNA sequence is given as TGTGCCACCAGCAGAGATGCTAGCGGGGGGACAGATACGCAGTATTTT. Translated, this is CATSRDASGGTDTQYF.